This T cell receptor beta chain was recovered during a study of T cells in tuberculosis. The wider study: IGRA-negative adolescents, IGRA-positive adolescents with latent tuberculosis and adults with active tuberculosis formed this South African cohort. Study conclusions and caveats: Smaller distances to GMM-specific TCRs suggested their expansion in active tuberculosis.

CDR1 is SGHVS and CDR2 is FQNEAQ in the germline V gene. Trimming removed 5 bases at V and 3 bases at J, with 16 bases between. This CDR3 spans 16 amino acids. Repertoires were generated with immunoSEQ multiplex PCR, while TCRdb's copy carries only in-frame clones and drops some. The repertoire holds several thousand clones, with 95% as singletons. Active tuberculosis patients were new diagnoses, HIV-seronegative, South African, and aged 18 years or older. Concerning this clone: Antigen unknown.

The clonotype originates from an adult with tuberculosis. J is TRBJ2-2 and V is TRBV7-8, with D possibly matching TRBD2 (7 bases). Specimen: PBMCs. The CDR3 region is CASSPGAGEDTGELFF. The CDR3 DNA follows: TGTGCCAGCAGCCCAGGGGCGGGAGAGGACACCGGGGAGCTGTTTTTT.